The source of this TCR beta chain is a study of T cell responses to AZD1222 COVID-19 vaccine. Per germline, CDR1 SQVTM and CDR2 ANQGSEA. With V trimmed by 7 bases and J by 4 bases, 11 bases remained unmatched. CDR3 length: 15 amino acids. TCRdb keeps only in-frame clones here, not all; method: immunoSEQ multiplex PCR. The sample carries fewer than 180,000 clones, about nine tenths recorded once. Second-dose schedules of about 4 or about 12 weeks were combined. The sequence derives from an adult who received the AZD1222 COVID-19 vaccine. This chain joins TRBV29-1 and TRBJ2-1; TRBD2 matches at 9 bases. The material sequenced was peripheral blood, taken 28 days after the second AZD1222 dose. The CDR3 is CSGGGSGGRYNEQFF. The CDR3 region has the DNA TGCAGCGGGGGTGGTAGCGGGGGTCGGTACAATGAGCAGTTCTTC.